This entry is about one T cell receptor (beta chain). Sequencing was performed with immunoSEQ multiplex PCR; in TCRdb, only in-frame clones are kept and a portion is missing. In the table there are 48,000 or so clones, around 94% of which are singletons. These data are taken from a study of T cell changes during pregnancy in multiple sclerosis. The CDR3 runs 12 residues. V lost 8 bases and J 10 bases, leaving 12 bases between the germline ends. The V gene's germline CDR1 is MDHEN and CDR2 SYDVKM. Here the sequenced sample was CD4+ T cells from peripheral blood mononuclear cells, taken in the first trimester of pregnancy. The chain carries TRBV28 and TRBJ1-6; a weak D match, TRBD1 (6 bases). The TCR sequence derives from a female donor with multiple sclerosis, enrolled in a pregnancy study. The CDR3 sequence is CASYEGDSPLHF. In nucleotides, the CDR3 is TGTGCCAGCTACGAGGGGGACTCACCCCTCCACTTT.